The rows below give T cell receptor beta chains drawn from one sample of a study of T cell repertoires in cytomegalovirus infection. One entry per CDR3 protein, called by TCRdb with MiXCR from the reads. Of roughly 190,000 distinct CDR3 sequences in the sample, 9.5% were seen once. The sample consisted of PBMCs. Every receptor here comes from a human donor in good health (CMV status not recorded). Some clones in this sample may be carry-over from other donors' samples. Each CDR3 is given with its conserved first and last residue. Fields, in order: V gene, D gene, J gene, clone size, CDR3 DNA, CDR3 protein. The D gene is left open where the match is weak. Size is stated for part of the rows, as once, few or many counts, or as a class when the clone is expanded.

v_gene: TRBV10-3; d_gene: .; j_gene: TRBJ1-3; abundance: few; CDR3nt: TGTGCCATCCGGTCCTCTGGAAACACCATATATTTT; CDR3aa: CAIRSSGNTIYF
v_gene: TRBV24-1; d_gene: TRBD1; j_gene: TRBJ2-5; abundance: .; CDR3nt: TGTGCCACCAGTGATTTGTACGGGACAGGGATAGAGACCCAGTACTTC; CDR3aa: CATSDLYGTGIETQYF
v_gene: TRBV7-2; d_gene: .; j_gene: TRBJ2-5; abundance: many; CDR3nt: TGTGCCAGCAGCCCTGGGGCCGGGAAGACCCAGTACTTC; CDR3aa: CASSPGAGKTQYF
v_gene: TRBV7-9; d_gene: .; j_gene: TRBJ2-2; abundance: many; CDR3nt: TGTGCCAGCAGCCCTAAAAGGGGCCCGAACACCGGGGAGCTGTTTTTT; CDR3aa: CASSPKRGPNTGELFF
v_gene: TRBV25-1; d_gene: .; j_gene: TRBJ1-2; abundance: many; CDR3nt: TGTGCCAGCAGTGGGGGCTATGGCTACACCTTC; CDR3aa: CASSGGYGYTF
v_gene: TRBV7-3; d_gene: .; j_gene: TRBJ2-2; abundance: few; CDR3nt: TGTGCCAGCAGCTTAACCACGCGGGGGACAGTGAACACCGGGGAGCTGTTTTTT; CDR3aa: CASSLTTRGTVNTGELFF
v_gene: TRBV11-2; d_gene: TRBD2; j_gene: TRBJ2-3; abundance: many; CDR3nt: TGTGCCAGCAGCTTCCTCCCTAGCGGAACTAGCACAGATACGCAGTATTTT; CDR3aa: CASSFLPSGTSTDTQYF
v_gene: TRBV6-8; d_gene: .; j_gene: TRBJ1-5; abundance: few; CDR3nt: TGTGCCCTAAAAGCCCCCAGGGACAGCAATCAGCCCCAGCATTTT; CDR3aa: CALKAPRDSNQPQHF
v_gene: TRBV3-1; d_gene: .; j_gene: TRBJ2-7; abundance: .; CDR3nt: TGTGCCAGCAGCCAAGATTGGCCGGGCAGGGACGAGCAGTACTTC; CDR3aa: CASSQDWPGRDEQYF
v_gene: TRBV28; d_gene: .; j_gene: TRBJ2-4; abundance: many; CDR3nt: TGTGCCAGCAGGAAACAGGGAGCGGATAAAAACATTCAGTACTTC; CDR3aa: CASRKQGADKNIQYF
v_gene: TRBV4-1; d_gene: .; j_gene: TRBJ1-5; abundance: many; CDR3nt: TGCGCCAGCAGCCAAGATTTGGGGGGGGCAGGAAACAATCAGCCCCAGCATTTT; CDR3aa: CASSQDLGGAGNNQPQHF
v_gene: TRBV6-6; d_gene: .; j_gene: TRBJ2-2; abundance: many; CDR3nt: TGTGCCAGCAGTTACCCCGATCAGATGCAAGACACCGGGGAGCTGTTTTTT; CDR3aa: CASSYPDQMQDTGELFF
v_gene: TRBV28; d_gene: .; j_gene: TRBJ1-1; abundance: few; CDR3nt: TGTGCCAGCAGTTTAATTGGTCCACAGGGTACCGAAGCTTTCTTT; CDR3aa: CASSLIGPQGTEAFF
v_gene: TRBV28; d_gene: TRBD1; j_gene: TRBJ1-1; abundance: .; CDR3nt: TGTGCCAGCAGTTGGAACACCGGGACAGCCCCTGAAGCTTTCTTT; CDR3aa: CASSWNTGTAPEAFF
v_gene: TRBV25-1; d_gene: .; j_gene: TRBJ2-1; abundance: many; CDR3nt: TGTGCCAGCAGTGATTTCGTGAGCTCCTACAATGAGCAGTTCTTC; CDR3aa: CASSDFVSSYNEQFF
v_gene: TRBV7-2; d_gene: TRBD1; j_gene: TRBJ2-7; abundance: many; CDR3nt: TGTGCCAGCAGCTTAAGGGAAGGGGGCGTTAGCTACGAGCAGTACTTC; CDR3aa: CASSLREGGVSYEQYF
v_gene: TRBV28; d_gene: .; j_gene: TRBJ1-4; abundance: few; CDR3nt: TGTGCCAGCAGTCTACCGACAGTCTCGGATGAAAAACTGTTTTTT; CDR3aa: CASSLPTVSDEKLFF
v_gene: TRBV20-1; d_gene: .; j_gene: TRBJ2-1; abundance: .; CDR3nt: TGCAGTGCTAGCCCGACTAACCCTGAGCAGTTCTTC; CDR3aa: CSASPTNPEQFF
v_gene: TRBV23-1; d_gene: .; j_gene: TRBJ2-7; abundance: many; CDR3nt: TGCGCCAGCGGTTTTTCACGGGAACACTACGAGCAGTACTTC; CDR3aa: CASGFSREHYEQYF
v_gene: TRBV7-2; d_gene: .; j_gene: TRBJ2-7; abundance: many; CDR3nt: TGTGCCAGCAGTCCAGGTCGGGAGTACGTGGCCGACGAGCAGTACTTC; CDR3aa: CASSPGREYVADEQYF
v_gene: TRBV28; d_gene: .; j_gene: TRBJ2-7; abundance: many; CDR3nt: TGTGCCAGCAGTACATTAACAGGGAGGTACGAGCAGTACTTC; CDR3aa: CASSTLTGRYEQYF
v_gene: TRBV7-9; d_gene: .; j_gene: TRBJ2-3; abundance: many; CDR3nt: TGTGCCAGCAGCTTATCCACCGGACAGAGGGGGGATACGCAGTATTTT; CDR3aa: CASSLSTGQRGDTQYF
v_gene: TRBV7-2; d_gene: TRBD1; j_gene: TRBJ1-3; abundance: many; CDR3nt: TGTGCCAGCAGCTTAGCAGGGGGCCGTACTGGAAACACCATATATTTT; CDR3aa: CASSLAGGRTGNTIYF
v_gene: TRBV30; d_gene: .; j_gene: TRBJ2-5; abundance: .; CDR3nt: TGTGCCTGGAGAACGGAAGAGACCCAGTACTTC; CDR3aa: CAWRTEETQYF
v_gene: TRBV12-3/TRBV12-4; d_gene: TRBD2; j_gene: TRBJ2-1; abundance: many; CDR3nt: TGTGCCAGCAGTGTCGAAGCGGGATCCTACAATGAGCAGTTCTTC; CDR3aa: CASSVEAGSYNEQFF
v_gene: TRBV18; d_gene: .; j_gene: TRBJ2-7; abundance: many; CDR3nt: TGTGCCAGCTCACCTTTTATCCTAACAGAGCCCCTCGAGCAGTACTTC; CDR3aa: CASSPFILTEPLEQYF
v_gene: TRBV24-1; d_gene: TRBD2; j_gene: TRBJ2-3; abundance: few; CDR3nt: TGTGCCACCAGTTTAGCGGGAGGGACCACAGATACGCAGTATTTT; CDR3aa: CATSLAGGTTDTQYF
v_gene: TRBV5-4; d_gene: TRBD1; j_gene: TRBJ2-1; abundance: many; CDR3nt: TGTGCCAGCAGCTGGTACGACAGGGTCCGCAATGAGCAGTTCTTC; CDR3aa: CASSWYDRVRNEQFF
v_gene: TRBV6-1; d_gene: .; j_gene: TRBJ1-2; abundance: many; CDR3nt: TGTGCCAGCAGTGTCGAGGGAGGCTATGGCTACACCTTC; CDR3aa: CASSVEGGYGYTF
v_gene: TRBV28; d_gene: .; j_gene: TRBJ1-5; abundance: few; CDR3nt: TGTGCCAGCAGTCCATTACATGAAACCCAGCCCCAGCATTTT; CDR3aa: CASSPLHETQPQHF
v_gene: TRBV7-9; d_gene: .; j_gene: TRBJ2-7; abundance: few; CDR3nt: TGTGCCAGCAGCTTAGCCGGTCGGGGAGAGCAGTACTTC; CDR3aa: CASSLAGRGEQYF
v_gene: TRBV11-2; d_gene: .; j_gene: TRBJ2-7; abundance: .; CDR3nt: TGTGCCAGCAGCTTCGGAGCGCCTTACGAGCAGTACTTC; CDR3aa: CASSFGAPYEQYF
v_gene: TRBV7-2; d_gene: .; j_gene: TRBJ2-7; abundance: many; CDR3nt: TGTGCCAGCAGCTTAGAAGTCCCCTACGAGCAGTACTTC; CDR3aa: CASSLEVPYEQYF
v_gene: TRBV12-3/TRBV12-4; d_gene: .; j_gene: TRBJ1-1; abundance: many; CDR3nt: TGTGCCAGCAGTTTGGTCCCCCGATCGTTATTACAGGGCGACACTGAAGCTTTCTTT; CDR3aa: CASSLVPRSLLQGDTEAFF
v_gene: TRBV29-1; d_gene: .; j_gene: TRBJ2-7; abundance: many; CDR3nt: TGCAGCGTTGGGTCGGGGACTGATGGCGAGCAGTACTTC; CDR3aa: CSVGSGTDGEQYF
v_gene: TRBV20-1; d_gene: TRBD2; j_gene: TRBJ2-7; abundance: .; CDR3nt: TGCAGTGCTGGGGGGGGACTAGCGGGAGCAGGCGAGCAGTACTTC; CDR3aa: CSAGGGLAGAGEQYF
v_gene: TRBV12-3/TRBV12-4; d_gene: .; j_gene: TRBJ1-5; abundance: many; CDR3nt: TGTGCCAGCAGTTTAACAGGGACGGGACAACATTCTAGCAATCAGCCCCAGCATTTT; CDR3aa: CASSLTGTGQHSSNQPQHF
v_gene: TRBV7-8; d_gene: .; j_gene: TRBJ1-1; abundance: many; CDR3nt: TGTGCCAGCAGCTTAGAGGGGTGGCGGATGAACACTGAAGCTTTCTTT; CDR3aa: CASSLEGWRMNTEAFF
v_gene: TRBV19; d_gene: .; j_gene: TRBJ2-1; abundance: .; CDR3nt: TGTGCCAGTAGCCCCCGGCGGCTCGCGATCCACAATGAGCAGTTCTTC; CDR3aa: CASSPRRLAIHNEQFF
v_gene: TRBV30; d_gene: TRBD1; j_gene: TRBJ2-7; abundance: few; CDR3nt: TGTGCCTGGAGTAGGGACAGGTCCTACGAGCAGTACTTC; CDR3aa: CAWSRDRSYEQYF
v_gene: TRBV4-3; d_gene: TRBD2; j_gene: TRBJ2-2; abundance: .; CDR3nt: TGCGCCAGCCCCCGGCGGGGGGGCACCGGGGAGCTGTTTTTT; CDR3aa: CASPRRGGTGELFF
v_gene: TRBV6-4; d_gene: .; j_gene: TRBJ2-3; abundance: .; CDR3nt: TGTGCCAGCAGTGACTCCCCCCTCAGCACAGATACGCAGTATTTT; CDR3aa: CASSDSPLSTDTQYF
v_gene: TRBV12-5; d_gene: .; j_gene: TRBJ2-1; abundance: few; CDR3nt: TGTGCTAGTGGTTTGACGGGGGAATACAATGAGCAGTTCTTC; CDR3aa: CASGLTGEYNEQFF
v_gene: TRBV7-8; d_gene: .; j_gene: TRBJ1-5; abundance: many; CDR3nt: TGTGCCAGCAGCTTAGCGGCGAGTGGCAATCAGCCCCAGCATTTT; CDR3aa: CASSLAASGNQPQHF
v_gene: TRBV10-3; d_gene: .; j_gene: TRBJ1-5; abundance: many; CDR3nt: TGTGCTTCAGGGATAGGGGGGTATCAGCCCCAGCATTTT; CDR3aa: CASGIGGYQPQHF
v_gene: TRBV6-2/TRBV6-3; d_gene: TRBD2; j_gene: TRBJ2-1; abundance: .; CDR3nt: TGTGCCAGCAGTTACTTACCTAGCGGGACCCTGCCCAATGAGCAGTTCTTC; CDR3aa: CASSYLPSGTLPNEQFF
v_gene: TRBV30; d_gene: .; j_gene: TRBJ2-7; abundance: many; CDR3nt: TGTGCCTGGAACGGGGAGTCCTACGAGCAGTACTTC; CDR3aa: CAWNGESYEQYF
v_gene: TRBV7-8; d_gene: .; j_gene: TRBJ1-1; abundance: many; CDR3nt: TGTGCCAGCAGCGCATACGGACAGAAAGCTTTCTTT; CDR3aa: CASSAYGQKAFF
v_gene: TRBV7-8; d_gene: .; j_gene: TRBJ1-5; abundance: many; CDR3nt: TGTGCCAGCAGCTTTCCTGGAGGGAGCAATCAGCCCCAGCATTTT; CDR3aa: CASSFPGGSNQPQHF
v_gene: TRBV7-2; d_gene: TRBD1; j_gene: TRBJ1-2; abundance: many; CDR3nt: TGTGCCAGCAGCCCCCGGACAGGAGCGACCTATGGCTACACCTTC; CDR3aa: CASSPRTGATYGYTF
v_gene: TRBV7-2; d_gene: TRBD2; j_gene: TRBJ2-1; abundance: many; CDR3nt: TGTGCCAGCAGCTTAATAGCGGGGCGGAATGAGCAGTTCTTC; CDR3aa: CASSLIAGRNEQFF
v_gene: TRBV19; d_gene: .; j_gene: TRBJ2-1; abundance: few; CDR3nt: TGTGCCAGTAGTATTGCGGGCTACTCCTACAATGAGCAGTTCTTC; CDR3aa: CASSIAGYSYNEQFF
v_gene: TRBV6-2/TRBV6-3; d_gene: .; j_gene: TRBJ1-5; abundance: .; CDR3nt: TGTGCCAGCAGTTCCTACAGGACCTTGCGCAATCAGCCCCAGCATTTT; CDR3aa: CASSSYRTLRNQPQHF
v_gene: TRBV23-1; d_gene: TRBD1; j_gene: TRBJ1-1; abundance: .; CDR3nt: TGCGCCAGCAGTCGGGACAGGGAACGAGGCACTGAAGCTTTCTTT; CDR3aa: CASSRDRERGTEAFF
v_gene: TRBV29-1; d_gene: .; j_gene: TRBJ1-1; abundance: many; CDR3nt: TGCAGCGTTGGGACCGAGCGTATCGGCACTGAAGCTTTCTTT; CDR3aa: CSVGTERIGTEAFF
v_gene: TRBV7-8; d_gene: .; j_gene: TRBJ1-5; abundance: many; CDR3nt: TGTGCCAGCAGCAGCGTCACTTATAGCAATCAGCCCCAGCATTTT; CDR3aa: CASSSVTYSNQPQHF
v_gene: TRBV5-4; d_gene: .; j_gene: TRBJ2-1; abundance: many; CDR3nt: TGTGCCAGCAGGAGTCTCCGGGGCCACAATGAGCAGTTCTTC; CDR3aa: CASRSLRGHNEQFF